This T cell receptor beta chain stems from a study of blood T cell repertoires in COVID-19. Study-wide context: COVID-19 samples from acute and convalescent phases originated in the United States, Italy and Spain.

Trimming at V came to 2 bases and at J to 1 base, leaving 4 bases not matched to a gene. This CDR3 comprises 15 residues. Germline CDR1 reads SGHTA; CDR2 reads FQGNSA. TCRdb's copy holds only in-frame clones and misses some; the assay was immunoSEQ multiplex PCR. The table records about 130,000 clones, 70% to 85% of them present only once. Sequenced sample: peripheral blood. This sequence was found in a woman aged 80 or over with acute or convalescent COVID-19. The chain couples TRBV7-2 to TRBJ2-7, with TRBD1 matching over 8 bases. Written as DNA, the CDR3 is TGTGCCAGCAGCTTATGGGGACAGGCTTCCTACGAGCAGTACTTC. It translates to CASSLWGQASYEQYF.